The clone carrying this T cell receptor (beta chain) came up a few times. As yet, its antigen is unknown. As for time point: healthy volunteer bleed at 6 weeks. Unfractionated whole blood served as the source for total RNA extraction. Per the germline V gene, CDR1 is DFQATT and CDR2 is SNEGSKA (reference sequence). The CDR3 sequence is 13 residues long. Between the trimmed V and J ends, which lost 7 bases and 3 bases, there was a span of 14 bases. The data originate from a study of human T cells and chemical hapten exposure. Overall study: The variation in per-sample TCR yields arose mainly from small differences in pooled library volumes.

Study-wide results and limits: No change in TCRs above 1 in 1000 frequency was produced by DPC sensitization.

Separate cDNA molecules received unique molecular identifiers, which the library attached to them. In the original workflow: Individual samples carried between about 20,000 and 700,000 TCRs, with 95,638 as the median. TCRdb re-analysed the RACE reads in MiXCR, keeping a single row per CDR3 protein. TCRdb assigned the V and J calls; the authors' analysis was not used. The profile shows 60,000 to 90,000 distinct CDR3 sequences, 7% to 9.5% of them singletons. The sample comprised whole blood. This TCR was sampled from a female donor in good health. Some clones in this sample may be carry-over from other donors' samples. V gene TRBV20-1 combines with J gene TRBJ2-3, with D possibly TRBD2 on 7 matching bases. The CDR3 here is CSVEGGRTDTQYF. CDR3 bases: TGCAGTGTGGAGGGGGGGCGTACAGATACGCAGTATTTT.